This TCR beta chain is from a study of neoadjuvant anti-PD-1 for oral cavity cancer. Turning to the study itself: Around day 43, patients without progression received a fourth nivolumab dose before surgery.

Germline V gene data show CDR1 as MNHEY and CDR2 as SMNVEV (reference sequence). The CDR3 extends over 16 amino acids. The V end lost 5 bases, the J end lost 4 bases, and 20 bases lay between the germline ends. PBMC libraries mostly used 450 to 600 ng of input genomic DNA, with six replicates per sample. Assay used: immunoSEQ multiplex PCR; TCRdb lists only in-frame clones, some missing. Of roughly 9,600 clones listed, over 65% are singletons. Time point defined: after neoadjuvant nivolumab, at surgical resection. Patients had newly diagnosed, untreated stage II-IVA oral cavity squamous cell carcinoma. Blood cells were analyzed directly, without culture or expansion.

The chain recombines TRBV27 with TRBJ1-2, with TRBD1 as a possible D gene (6 bases). The sequence derives from a person aged 35-79 years with oral cavity squamous cell carcinoma. The sequencing used PBMCs, collected after nivolumab (anti-PD-1) treatment. The CDR3 region has the DNA TGTGCCAGCAGTCCATTACCCGGGACATTAAGCTATGGCTACACCTTC. As protein: CASSPLPGTLSYGYTF.